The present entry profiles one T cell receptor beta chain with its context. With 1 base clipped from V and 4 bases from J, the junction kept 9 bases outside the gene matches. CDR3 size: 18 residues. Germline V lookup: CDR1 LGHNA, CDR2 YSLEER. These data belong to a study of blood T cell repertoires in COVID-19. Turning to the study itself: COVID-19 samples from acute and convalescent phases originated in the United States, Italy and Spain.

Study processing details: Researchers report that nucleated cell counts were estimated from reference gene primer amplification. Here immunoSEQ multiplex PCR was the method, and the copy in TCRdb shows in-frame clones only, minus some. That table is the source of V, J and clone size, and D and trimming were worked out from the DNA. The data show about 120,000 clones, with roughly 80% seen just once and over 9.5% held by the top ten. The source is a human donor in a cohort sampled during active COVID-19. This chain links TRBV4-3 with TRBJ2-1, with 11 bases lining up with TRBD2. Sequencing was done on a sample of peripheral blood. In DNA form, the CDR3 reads TGCGCCAGCAGCCAAGCTTTAGCGGGAGGGCCCTTGTACAATGAGCAGTTCTTC. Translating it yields CASSQALAGGPLYNEQFF.